The 9 T cell receptor beta chains presented below share a single source sample, sequenced in a study of T cell responses to AZD1222 COVID-19 vaccine. The table came from immunoSEQ multiplex PCR; TCRdb's copy has only in-frame clones and leaves some out. The data show over 95,000 clones, with approximately 91% seen just once and roughly 4.5% held by the top ten. The sequenced sample was peripheral blood, obtained on day 0 of AZD1222 vaccination. The receptors were sampled from an adult in good health.

The chain carries TRBV7-9 and TRBJ1-5; 11 bases match TRBD1. This CDR3 has 17 residues. Germline V gene sequence: CDR1 SEHNR, CDR2 FQNEAQ (reference sequence). Losses at the gene ends were 4 bases for V and 2 bases for J; bases not matched to a gene: 7. As DNA, the CDR3 is TGTGCCAGCAGCTCCGGGACAGGGGGGGGTGGCAATCAGCCCCAGCATTTT. This sequence encodes CASSSGTGGGGNQPQHF.

This clone was counted between two and nine times. The J gene is TRBJ2-7, the V gene TRBV7-9, with a tentative D call TRBD1 (6 bases). The germline gives CDR1 SEHNR, CDR2 FQNEAQ (reference sequence). The ends were cut back, 3 bases at V and 6 bases at J, with 12 bases in the middle. The CDR3 extends over 13 amino acids. The CDR3 sequence: CASSFGQTFEQYF. For the CDR3, the DNA is TGTGCCAGCAGCTTTGGACAGACGTTCGAGCAGTACTTC.

This chain joins TRBV18 and TRBJ1-5; D is ambiguous. The CDR3 loop spans 13 amino acids. The V end was cut by 6 bases, the J end by 5 bases, with 11 bases between. CDR1 KGHSH and CDR2 LQKENI come from the germline V gene. Here the CDR3 reads CASSPHKDQPQHF. CDR3 bases: TGTGCCAGCTCCCCCCACAAAGATCAGCCCCAGCATTTT.

V and J are TRBV6-5 and TRBJ1-1; D not certain. Germline V gene data show CDR1 as MNHEY and CDR2 as SVGAGI. The ends were cut back, 5 bases at V and 1 base at J, with 11 bases in the middle. This CDR3 has 14 amino acids. The CDR3 nucleotides read TGTGCCAGCAGTCCTAGAGGAACGAACACTGAAGCTTTCTTT. Its protein product is CASSPRGTNTEAFF.

The chain recombines TRBV28 with TRBJ2-7, with D hard to call. The ends were cut back, 6 bases at V and 4 bases at J, with 19 bases in the middle. The germline CDR1 and CDR2 sequences are MDHEN and SYDVKM. The CDR3 is made up of 15 amino acids. CDR3 sequence reads: CASRKPGLGEYEQYF. CDR3 sequence (DNA): TGTGCCAGCAGAAAGCCGGGCCTGGGCGAGTACGAGCAGTACTTC. Based on the CDR3 plus reference TRBV28 and TRBJ2-7, the full variable domain is DVKVTQSSRYLVKRTGEKVFLECVQDMDHENMFWYRQDPGLGLRLIYFSYDVKMKEKGDIPEGYSVSREKKERFSLILESASTNQTSMYLCASRKPGLGEYEQYFGPGTRLTVT.

V and J are TRBV12-3 or TRBV12-4 and TRBJ1-2; D possibly corresponds to TRBD1 (5 bases). V was pared by 5 bases and J by 1 base, with 8 bases between. The CDR3 runs to 13 residues. Here the CDR3 reads CASSPGHNYGYTF. The DNA of the CDR3 is TGTGCCAGCAGTCCTGGACATAACTATGGCTACACCTTC.

This clone has a handful of counts. The V and J genes are TRBV29-1 and TRBJ1-5; D gene uncertain. The CDR3 is 13 residues long. The V end lost 5 bases, the J end lost 5 bases, and 13 bases lay between the germline ends. Germline CDR1 is SQVTM and CDR2 is ANQGSEA. This CDR3 is CSVKAGPDQPQHF. The CDR3 DNA reads as TGCAGCGTTAAGGCGGGTCCGGATCAGCCCCAGCATTTT.

The J gene is TRBJ1-2, the V gene TRBV7-8; the match to TRBD1 covers 8 bases. The junction had 10 bases not matched to a gene; V was cut back by 6 bases and J by 7 bases. From germline, CDR1 is SGHVS and CDR2 FQNEAQ. CDR3 length: 14 residues. The CDR3 region is CASSSPDRGFGYTF. The CDR3 nucleotides are TGTGCCAGCAGTTCCCCAGACAGGGGTTTTGGCTACACCTTC.

A single count supports this clone. V is TRBV18 and J is TRBJ2-3, with D possibly being TRBD1 (5 bases). CDR1 and CDR2 (germline): KGHSH, LQKENI. CDR3 size: 16 residues. V shed 1 base and J shed 4 bases, with 15 bases lying between them. The CDR3 DNA is TGTGCCAGCTCACCACGCGTCAGGGAAAACCCAGATACGCAGTATTTT. Translation gives CASSPRVRENPDTQYF.